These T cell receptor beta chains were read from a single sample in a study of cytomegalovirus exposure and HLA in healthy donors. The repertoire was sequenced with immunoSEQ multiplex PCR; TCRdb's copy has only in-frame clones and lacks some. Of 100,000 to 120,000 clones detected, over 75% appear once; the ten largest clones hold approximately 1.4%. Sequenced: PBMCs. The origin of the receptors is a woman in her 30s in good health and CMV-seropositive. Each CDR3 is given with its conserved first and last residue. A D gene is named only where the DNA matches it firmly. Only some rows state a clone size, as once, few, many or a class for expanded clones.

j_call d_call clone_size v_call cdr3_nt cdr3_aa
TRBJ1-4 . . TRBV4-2 TGTGCCAGCAGCCAAGCGGGGGAAAAACTGTTTTTT CASSQAGEKLFF
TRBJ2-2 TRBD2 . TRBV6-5 TGTGCCAGCAGTTACGGGACTAGGCTCACCGGGGAGCTGTTTTTT CASSYGTRLTGELFF
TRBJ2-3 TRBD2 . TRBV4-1 TGCGCCAGCAGCCAGCCACCTCTGACTAGCGGGGGGGTGTCAGTAACAGATACGCAGTATTTT CASSQPPLTSGGVSVTDTQYF
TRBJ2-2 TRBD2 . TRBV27 TGTGCCAGCAGTTTATCTCGGTCTAGCGGGACCGGGGAGCTGTTTTTT CASSLSRSSGTGELFF
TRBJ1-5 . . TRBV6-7 TGTGCCAGCACGGGGCAGCCCCAGCATTTT CASTGQPQHF
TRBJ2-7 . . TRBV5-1 TGCGCCAGCAGCTTGGGTCAGGCCTCCTACGAGCAGTACTTC CASSLGQASYEQYF
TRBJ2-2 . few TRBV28 TGTGCCAGCAGTTTAGGCCTAGCTGACGGGGAGCTGTTTTTT CASSLGLADGELFF
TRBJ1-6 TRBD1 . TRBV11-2 TGTGCCAGCACCCGGGACAGCTCCTATAATTCACCCCTCCACTTT CASTRDSSYNSPLHF
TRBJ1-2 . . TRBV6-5 TGTGCCAGCAGCTATAATGAGCGCTATGGCTACACCTTC CASSYNERYGYTF
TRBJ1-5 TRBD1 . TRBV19 TGTGCCTCAAGTAGTATCCACCGGACAGGGGGCTTTTCCAATCAGCCCCAGCATTTT CASSSIHRTGGFSNQPQHF
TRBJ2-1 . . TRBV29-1 TGCAGCCTCATCGAGGGTGGCTACAATGAGCAGTTCTTC CSLIEGGYNEQFF
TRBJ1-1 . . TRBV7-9 TGTGCCAGCAGCCCCCGGTCGAGAGCACCCGGGACAAAAAACACTGAAGCTTTCTTT CASSPRSRAPGTKNTEAFF
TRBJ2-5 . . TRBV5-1 TGCGCCAGCAGCTTGGACCCAGGTAGCCAAGAGACCCAGTACTTC CASSLDPGSQETQYF
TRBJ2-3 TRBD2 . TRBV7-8 TGTGCCAGCAGCTTGGGACTAGCGCTAGATACGCAGTATTTT CASSLGLALDTQYF
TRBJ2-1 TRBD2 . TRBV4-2 TGTGCCAGCAGCCAAGACGGGACTAGCGGAACCAATGAGCAGTTCTTC CASSQDGTSGTNEQFF
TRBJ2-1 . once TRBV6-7 TGTGCCAGGGTGGACGGGGATTACGATGAGCAGTTCTTC CARVDGDYDEQFF
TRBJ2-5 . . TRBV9 TGTGCCAGCAGCGTAGGACCCGCGGAGAAGACCCAGTACTTC CASSVGPAEKTQYF
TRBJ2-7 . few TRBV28 TGTGCCAGCAGTTTACCGATCGGTAGCTCCTACGAGCAGTACTTC CASSLPIGSSYEQYF
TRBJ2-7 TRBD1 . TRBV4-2 TGTGCCAGCAGCCCGGACAGGGACTACGAGCAGTACTTC CASSPDRDYEQYF
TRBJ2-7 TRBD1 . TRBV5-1 TGCGCCAGCAGCCAGGGACAGGGGGCGCACGGGTACGAGCAGTACTTC CASSQGQGAHGYEQYF
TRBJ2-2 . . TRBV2 TGTGCCAGCAGGGCAGGGATGACCGGGGAGCTGTTTTTT CASRAGMTGELFF
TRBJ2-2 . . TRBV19 TGTGCCAGTAGTAGGGCAGGGCGGAACACCGGGGAGCTGTTTTTT CASSRAGRNTGELFF
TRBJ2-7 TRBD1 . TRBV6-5 TGTGCCAGCTACGACAGGGGGCTTGGCGAGCAGTACTTC CASYDRGLGEQYF
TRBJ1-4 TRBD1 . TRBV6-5 TGTGCCAGCAACGGGCGAGGGGGCCTAAGTGAAAAACTGTTTTTT CASNGRGGLSEKLFF
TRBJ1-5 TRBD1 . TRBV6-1 TGTGCCAGCACCCAGACAGGGGGCGGGCAGCCCCAGCATTTT CASTQTGGGQPQHF
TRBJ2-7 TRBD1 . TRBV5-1 TGCGCCAGCACCTTCCAGACAGGGCTGGGATACGAGCAGTACTTC CASTFQTGLGYEQYF
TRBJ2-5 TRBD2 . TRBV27 TGTGCCAGCAGTTCAAGTCCGGGACTAGCGGTGGAGACCCAGTACTTC CASSSSPGLAVETQYF
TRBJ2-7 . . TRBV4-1 TGCGCCAGCAGCCCCTACCCCCGGGACACAGAATCCTACGAGCAGTACTTC CASSPYPRDTESYEQYF
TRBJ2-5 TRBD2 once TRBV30 TGTGCCTGGAGTAGGAATAGCGGGGGTCAAGAGACCCAGTACTTC CAWSRNSGGQETQYF
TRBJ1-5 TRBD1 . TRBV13 TGTGCCAGCAGCTTCTCCGGGACAGGGAATCAGCCCCAGCATTTT CASSFSGTGNQPQHF
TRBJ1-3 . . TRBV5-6 TGTGCCAGCAGGTTAAGACAGGAACGCCCCAAATCTGGAAACACCATATATTTT CASRLRQERPKSGNTIYF
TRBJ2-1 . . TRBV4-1 TGCGCCAGCAGCCAGGCGGGACCGAACAATGAGCAGTTCTTC CASSQAGPNNEQFF
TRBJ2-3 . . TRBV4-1 TGCGCCAGCAGCCAAGATGGGCAGGGGTCGCTTTGGGGCACAGATACGCAGTATTTT CASSQDGQGSLWGTDTQYF
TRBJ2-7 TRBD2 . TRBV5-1 TGCGCCAGCAAATCAGGGACTAGCGGCCCTTACGAGCAGTACTTC CASKSGTSGPYEQYF
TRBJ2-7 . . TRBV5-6 TGTGCCAGCAGCTTGGCGGAACAGGAATACGAGCAGTACTTC CASSLAEQEYEQYF
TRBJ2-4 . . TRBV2 TGTGCCAGCAGTAGGGACTCTCTCGGCATTCAGTACTTC CASSRDSLGIQYF
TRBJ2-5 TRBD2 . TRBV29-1 TGCAGCGTCCTAGAGGTAGCGGGGTTGGAGACCCAGTACTTC CSVLEVAGLETQYF
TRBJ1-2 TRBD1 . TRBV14 TGTGCCAGCAGCCACCGGGACAGGGAAGGAGGCTACACCTTC CASSHRDREGGYTF
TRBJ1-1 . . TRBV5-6 TGTGCCAGCAGCTTGGGAGGGATCATGAACACTGAAGCTTTCTTT CASSLGGIMNTEAFF
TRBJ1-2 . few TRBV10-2 TGCGCCAGCAGGACGGACTCCTATGGCTACACCTTC CASRTDSYGYTF
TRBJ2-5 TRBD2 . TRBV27 TGTGCCAGCAGCCCCACTAGCGGGTCCCAGTACTTC CASSPTSGSQYF
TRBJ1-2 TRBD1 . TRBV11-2 TGTGCCAGCAGCCTACTACACAGGGGGCGAGACTATGGCTACACCTTC CASSLLHRGRDYGYTF
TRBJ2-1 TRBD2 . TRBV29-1 TGCAGCGTTGCCGAACTAGCGGCCAACAATGAGCAGTTCTTC CSVAELAANNEQFF
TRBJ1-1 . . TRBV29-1 TGCAGCGTCAGAGAACGGGGTAGCACTGAAGCTTTCTTT CSVRERGSTEAFF
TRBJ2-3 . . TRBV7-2 TGTGCCAGCAGCTCTATAGATACGCAGTATTTT CASSSIDTQYF
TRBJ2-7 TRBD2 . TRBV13 TGTGCCAGCAGCCTCGGACTAGCGGGCCCTGCCTACGAGCAGTACTTC CASSLGLAGPAYEQYF
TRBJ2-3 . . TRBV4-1 TGCGCCAGCAGCCCCCGGGCAGGGCCAGATACGCAGTATTTT CASSPRAGPDTQYF
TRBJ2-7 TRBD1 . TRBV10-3 TGTGCCATCAGCGGACAGGGTATCCCCTACGAGCAGTACTTC CAISGQGIPYEQYF
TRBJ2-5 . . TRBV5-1 TGCGCCAGCAGGTTGGGACAATCGTACCAAGAGACCCAGTACTTC CASRLGQSYQETQYF
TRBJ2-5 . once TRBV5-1 TGCGCCAGCAGCTTAGAGGGGGCGGGGGAGACCCAGTACTTC CASSLEGAGETQYF
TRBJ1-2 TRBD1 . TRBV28 TGTGCCAGCAGTTTAATGAGACAGGGGGTTGTAAGGGGCTACACCTTC CASSLMRQGVVRGYTF
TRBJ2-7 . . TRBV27 TGTGCCAGCAGTCGCGCAGGGTCCTACGAGCAGTACTTC CASSRAGSYEQYF